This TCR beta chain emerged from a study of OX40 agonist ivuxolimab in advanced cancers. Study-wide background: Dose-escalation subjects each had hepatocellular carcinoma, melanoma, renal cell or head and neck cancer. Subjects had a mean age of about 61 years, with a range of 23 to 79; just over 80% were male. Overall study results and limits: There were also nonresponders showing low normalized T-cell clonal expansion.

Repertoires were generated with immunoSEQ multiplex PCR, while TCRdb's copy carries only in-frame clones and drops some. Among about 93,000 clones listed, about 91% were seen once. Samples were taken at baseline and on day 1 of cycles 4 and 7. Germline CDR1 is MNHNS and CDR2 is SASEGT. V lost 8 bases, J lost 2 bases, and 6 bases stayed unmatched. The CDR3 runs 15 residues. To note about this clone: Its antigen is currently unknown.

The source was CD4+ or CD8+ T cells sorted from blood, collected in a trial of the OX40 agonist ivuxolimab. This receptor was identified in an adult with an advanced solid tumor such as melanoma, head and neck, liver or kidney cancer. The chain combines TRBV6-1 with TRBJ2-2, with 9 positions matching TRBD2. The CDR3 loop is CASQPGLANTGELFF. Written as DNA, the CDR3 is TGTGCCAGCCAACCGGGACTAGCCAACACCGGGGAGCTGTTTTTT.